The present entry profiles one TCR beta chain with its context. Its antigen is currently unknown. This sample is drawn from a study of T cell responses to AZD1222 COVID-19 vaccine. Study results and limitations: Unmutated regions of variants are reportedly targeted by nearly half of spike-specific TCRs. There were vaccine-associated CD4 TCRs across spike, dominant at 160-218 and 743-854. Increased Spike-specific TCR breadth and depth were observed after two AZD1222 doses. Only 5 or 6 AZD1222 recipients tested seropositive at baseline.

TCRdb keeps only in-frame clones here, not all; method: immunoSEQ multiplex PCR. The sample holds about 69,000 clones; roughly 80% are singletons and the top ten take approximately 25%. The length of the CDR3 is 14 residues. CDR1 and CDR2 from the germline V gene are DFQATT and SNEGSKA (reference sequence). V lost 3 bases and J lost 6; bases outside the gene matches: 10. Specimen: peripheral blood, collected 28 days after the second AZD1222 dose. This receptor was taken from an adult who received the AZD1222 COVID-19 vaccine. The rearrangement links TRBV20-1 to TRBJ1-2; 7 nucleotides align to TRBD1. The CDR3 sequence is CSASEGRQGDGYTF. The DNA for the CDR3 is TGCAGTGCTAGTGAGGGGAGGCAGGGGGATGGCTACACCTTC.